Each of the 31 T cell receptor beta chains below was sequenced from the same sample in a study of T cells in localized non-small cell lung cancer. Sequencing used immunoSEQ multiplex PCR; TCRdb keeps in-frame clones, though not all of them. Found here are fewer than 45,000 clones, about nine tenths of them singletons; the top ten hold 2.6%. Specimen: peripheral blood, collected before any cancer treatment. The origin of the receptors is a female donor of 60 years or more with stage I squamous cell lung carcinoma.

The rearrangement links TRBV30 to TRBJ2-7; TRBD1 aligns across 10 bases. Germline V gene sequence: CDR1 GTSNPN, CDR2 SVGIG (reference sequence). With 6 bases clipped from V and 5 bases from J, the junction kept 7 bases outside the gene matches. CDR3 length: 13 residues. This chain's CDR3 is CACAGDRGHEQYF. CDR3 coding DNA: TGTGCCTGTGCCGGGGACAGGGGCCACGAGCAGTACTTC. Variable domain in full (rest from reference TRBV30 and TRBJ2-7): SQTIHQWPATLVQPVGSPLSLECTVEGTSNPNLYWYRQAAGRGLQLLFYSVGIGQISSEVPQNLSASRPQDRQFILSSKKLLLSDSGFYLCACAGDRGHEQYFGPGTRLTVT.

The chain couples TRBV23-1 to TRBJ2-3, with D possibly TRBD2 on 7 matching bases. TRBV23-1 falls under the ORF class, with uncertain function. V gave up 0 bases and J gave up 4 bases, with 11 bases separating them. CDR3 length equals 15 residues. The CDR3 bases are TGCGCCAGCAGTCAATCTAGGGGGGGGTCAGATACGCAGTATTTT. Amino acid sequence: CASSQSRGGSDTQYF.

The rearrangement links TRBV18 to TRBJ2-5; D uncertain. CDR1 is KGHSH and CDR2 is LQKENI in the germline V gene. Between the trimmed V and J ends, which lost 0 bases and 2 bases, there was a span of 10 bases. The CDR3 sequence is 15 residues long. CDR3 bases: TGTGCCAGCTCACCACCAACTGGCTTTCAAGAGACCCAGTACTTC. Its protein is CASSPPTGFQETQYF.

This sequence joins TRBV29-1 and TRBJ1-2; no clear D gene. The CDR3 is 12 residues long. The V gene lost 4 bases and the J gene lost 2 bases, with 8 bases spanning the gap. In germline, CDR1 is SQVTM, CDR2 ANQGSEA. The CDR3 reads CSVAEPNYGYTF. CDR3 in DNA: TGCAGCGTTGCGGAGCCAAACTATGGCTACACCTTC.

This clone was counted once. The chain joins TRBV5-1 to TRBJ2-2, with D unclear. The ends were cut back, 4 bases at V and 7 bases at J, with 11 bases in the middle. The CDR3 length is 13 residues. Germline assignment: CDR1 SGHRS and CDR2 YFSETQ. Written as DNA, the CDR3 is TGCGCCAGCAGCGCGACTGGTCTCGGGGAGCTGTTTTTT. This translates into CASSATGLGELFF.

V is TRBV7-9 and J is TRBJ2-1; the D gene is possibly TRBD2 (7 bases). Looked up from germline, CDR1 is SEHNR and CDR2 is FQNEAQ (reference sequence). Trimming left V 5 bases short and J 0 bases short, with 23 bases between. This CDR3 region has 19 residues. CDR3 residues: CASSPRRGLAASSYNEQFF. The CDR3, as DNA: TGTGCCAGCAGCCCCAGGCGGGGGCTAGCAGCGAGCTCCTACAATGAGCAGTTCTTC.

The chain couples TRBV9 to TRBJ2-7; the match to TRBD2 covers 8 bases. Trimming cost V 6 bases and J 5 bases; bases outside gene matches: 10. This CDR3 has 14 amino acids. The germline V gene encodes CDR1 SGDLS and CDR2 YYNGEE. In DNA form, the CDR3 reads TGTGCCAGCAACGGGGGGGCACCTTGGGACGAGCAGTACTTC. Translation gives CASNGGAPWDEQYF.

This clone was recorded a few times. The chain recombines TRBV4-1 with TRBJ2-7; tentative D call: TRBD2 (5 bases). Germline assignment: CDR1 MGHRA and CDR2 YSYEKL. V was pared by 0 bases and J by 4 bases, with 13 bases between. The CDR3 is made up of 15 amino acids. The CDR3 DNA sequence: TGCGCCAGCAGCCAAGAGGACTTGGCGGGTTACGAGCAGTACTTC. Its protein product is CASSQEDLAGYEQYF.

J is TRBJ2-7 and V is TRBV19; D could derive from TRBD1 or TRBD2 (5 bases each). The CDR3 has 15 amino acids. V was shortened by 1 base and J by 4 bases, with 14 bases between the two germline ends. Per germline, CDR1 LNHDA and CDR2 SQIVND (reference sequence). The CDR3 region is CASSIGPRGGYEQYF. CDR3 DNA sequence: TGTGCCAGTAGTATAGGGCCCCGGGGCGGATACGAGCAGTACTTC.

This rearrangement joins TRBV19 to TRBJ2-3; the match to TRBD2 covers 7 bases. This CDR3 spans 14 amino acids. Germline CDR1 LNHDA, CDR2 SQIVND (reference sequence). J gave up 4 bases and V 6 bases, and 7 bases lay outside the gene matches. In DNA, the CDR3 is TGTGCCAGTAGCCAAGGTACTAGCGCAGATACGCAGTATTTT. Translating it yields CASSQGTSADTQYF.

This rearrangement joins TRBV5-8 to TRBJ2-2; 7 nucleotides line up with TRBD1. Looked up from germline, CDR1 is SGHTS and CDR2 is YDEGEE. After removal of 4 bases from V and 6 bases from J, the junction contained 9 bases not matched to a gene. The CDR3 totals 15 residues. The CDR3: CASSHTDRPAGELFF. The CDR3 bases are TGTGCCAGCAGCCATACGGACAGGCCGGCCGGGGAGCTGTTTTTT. The whole variable domain, filled in from reference TRBV5-8 and TRBJ2-2, reads EAGVTQSPTHLIKTRGQQATLRCSPISGHTSVYWYQQALGLGLQFLLWYDEGEERNRGNFPPRFSGRQFPNYSSELNVNALELEDSALYLCASSHTDRPAGELFFGEGSRLTVL.

The chain links TRBV7-3 to TRBJ2-5; a possible D gene is TRBD2 (5 bases). V was cut by 4 bases and J by 5 bases, with 11 bases left in between. CDR3 size: 13 residues. From germline, CDR1 is SGHTA and CDR2 FQGTGA. The CDR3 reads CASSSERRETQYF. The CDR3 DNA reads as TGTGCCAGCAGCTCAGAAAGGAGGGAGACCCAGTACTTC.

The chain carries TRBV25-1 and TRBJ2-7; 7 nucleotides align to TRBD1. From germline, CDR1 is MGHDK and CDR2 SYGVNS. The CDR3 runs 15 residues. J lost 0 bases, V lost 1 base, and 3 bases had no gene match. This CDR3 reads CASSESGGSSYEQYF. DNA of the CDR3: TGTGCCAGCAGTGAATCAGGGGGATCCTCCTACGAGCAGTACTTC.

The chain recombines TRBV10-3 with TRBJ2-7, with D perhaps matching TRBD2 (6 bases). The CDR3 loop spans 12 amino acids. V dropped 6 bases and J dropped 5 bases, with 11 bases sitting between them. Germline CDR1 reads ENHRY; CDR2 reads SYGVKD. The CDR3 loop is CAISGTGHEQYF. The CDR3, as DNA: TGTGCCATCAGCGGGACTGGCCACGAGCAGTACTTC.

The rearrangement uses TRBV19 and TRBJ1-6; unclear D gene. This CDR3 comprises 13 residues. Germline V gene sequence: CDR1 LNHDA, CDR2 SQIVND (reference sequence). The ends were cut back, 3 bases at V and 6 bases at J, with 6 bases in the middle. CDR3 bases: TGTGCCAGTAGTATGAGCCTTAATTCACCCCTCCACTTT. Its protein is CASSMSLNSPLHF.

This chain joins TRBV6-5 and TRBJ1-2; TRBD1 is a possible D gene (6 bases). The V and J ends lost 6 bases and 6 bases respectively, with 11 bases between them. Germline V gene sequence: CDR1 MNHEY, CDR2 SVGAGI. This CDR3 spans 12 amino acids. In DNA, the CDR3 is TGTGCCAGCAGCCCCAACAGGGATGGCTACACCTTC. Residues: CASSPNRDGYTF.

The chain employs TRBV7-2 and TRBJ2-5, with D possibly being TRBD2 (6 bases). The CDR3 extends over 14 amino acids. Germline CDR1 SGHTA, CDR2 FQGNSA. The V end lost 5 bases, the J end lost 2 bases, and 12 bases lay between the germline ends. The CDR3 DNA sequence: TGTGCCAGCAGCAAACAGCGGGCACAAGAGACCCAGTACTTC. This translates into CASSKQRAQETQYF.

V gene TRBV9 combines with J gene TRBJ2-7; possibly TRBD1 or TRBD2 for D (5 bases each). The V end was cut by 4 bases, the J end by 3 bases, with 14 bases between. The CDR3 runs to 14 residues. Germline V gives CDR1 SGDLS, CDR2 YYNGEE. This chain's CDR3 is CASSLMGEYYEQYF. In nucleotides, the CDR3 is TGTGCCAGCAGCCTAATGGGGGAGTACTACGAGCAGTACTTC.

The rearrangement links TRBV5-1 to TRBJ2-5; the D call may be TRBD1 or TRBD2 (5 bases each). The CDR3 is 14 residues long. Germline CDR1 and CDR2: SGHRS and YFSETQ. The V end was cut by 4 bases, the J end by 5 bases, with 15 bases between. The CDR3 sequence: CASSPRDQSETQYF. DNA for the CDR3: TGCGCCAGCAGCCCTAGGGACCAATCCGAGACCCAGTACTTC.

The DNA of the CDR3 is TGTGCCAGCAGCTTAGATCGGAGGGAGGGTATGAACACCGGGGAGCTGTTTTTT. Translated, it gives CASSLDRREGMNTGELFF. The J gene is TRBJ2-2, the V gene TRBV11-3; TRBD2 matches 7 bases. Germline V lookup: CDR1 SGHNT, CDR2 YENEEA. This CDR3 region has 18 residues. V lost 0 bases and J lost 1; bases outside the gene matches: 8.

The genes are TRBV6-1 and TRBJ2-1, with 8 bases aligning to TRBD1. The CDR3 runs 18 residues. Germline-derived CDR1 and CDR2 are MNHNS and SASEGT. V lost 1 base and J lost 10; bases outside the gene matches: 18. The CDR3 DNA sequence: TGTGCCAGCAGTGAAGTGGGAATTAGACAGGGGCGGCAGGGGGAGCAGTTCTTC. Translated, it gives CASSEVGIRQGRQGEQFF.

The chain is built from TRBV19 and TRBJ2-3; D not resolved. This CDR3 is 14 amino acids long. Trimming removed 6 bases from V and 2 bases from J, with 12 bases in between. The germline V gene encodes CDR1 LNHDA and CDR2 SQIVND (reference sequence). The CDR3 loop is CASSDAHDTDTQYF. The CDR3, as DNA: TGTGCCAGTAGCGATGCGCATGACACAGATACGCAGTATTTT. Full variable domain (outside the CDR3, taken from reference TRBV19 and TRBJ2-3): DGGITQSPKYLFRKEGQNVTLSCEQNLNHDAMYWYRQDPGQGLRLIYYSQIVNDFQKGDIAEGYSVSREKKESFPLTVTSAQKNPTAFYLCASSDAHDTDTQYFGPGTRLTVL.

V is TRBV23-1 and J is TRBJ2-5; TRBD2 is a possible D gene (5 bases). TRBV23-1 falls under the ORF class, with uncertain function. This CDR3 contains 15 residues. V lost 4 bases and J lost 4, with 16 bases in between. CDR3 loop: CASSRLDGMGETQYF. CDR3 DNA sequence: TGCGCCAGCAGTCGCCTCGACGGGATGGGAGAGACCCAGTACTTC.

V and J are TRBV7-9 and TRBJ1-2, with D possibly being TRBD1 (5 bases). CDR1 SEHNR and CDR2 FQNEAQ come from the germline V gene (reference sequence). The CDR3 is 14 residues long. The V end was cut by 5 bases, the J end by 8 bases, with 18 bases between. The CDR3 reads CASSQVAGTEGYTF. The CDR3 coding sequence is TGTGCCAGCAGCCAGGTCGCAGGGACCGAGGGCTACACCTTC.

The chain recombines TRBV5-6 with TRBJ2-2, with D unresolved. The CDR3 contains 14 residues. The germline gives CDR1 SGHDT, CDR2 YYEEEE. V lost 4 bases and J 1 base, leaving 8 bases between the germline ends. CDR3 nucleotide sequence: TGTGCCAGCAGCCCGCAGATGAACACCGGGGAGCTGTTTTTT. Amino acid sequence: CASSPQMNTGELFF.

V and J are TRBV5-1 and TRBJ2-1; 10 bases map to TRBD2. Per germline, CDR1 SGHRS and CDR2 YFSETQ. The CDR3 covers 14 residues. V trimming: 5 bases; J trimming: 8 bases; junction bases outside the gene matches: 7. For the CDR3, the DNA is TGCGCCAGCAGAGGGCTAGCGGGAGCGGATGAGCAGTTCTTC. Protein product: CASRGLAGADEQFF. The full variable domain, completed using reference TRBV5-1 and TRBJ2-1, is KAGVTQTPRYLIKTRGQQVTLSCSPISGHRSVSWYQQTPGQGLQFLFEYFSETQRNKGNFPGRFSGRQFSNSRSEMNVSTLELGDSALYLCASRGLAGADEQFFGPGTRLTVL.

There are a few counts of this clone. The chain uses TRBV5-5 and TRBJ1-5, with TRBD1 identical over 8 bases. Per the germline V gene, CDR1 is SGHKS and CDR2 is YYEKEE (reference sequence). The CDR3 is 15 residues long. V lost 4 bases to trimming and J lost 5 bases; unmatched junction nucleotides: 8. In DNA, the CDR3 is TGTGCCAGCAGCCCCGTCCCAGGGGGCGATCAGCCCCAGCATTTT. Its protein product is CASSPVPGGDQPQHF.

The chain is built from TRBV11-1 and TRBJ2-3; TRBD1 matches 8 bases. Germline CDR1 reads SGHAT; CDR2 reads FQDESV (reference sequence). The CDR3 consists of 16 residues. Trimming removed 3 bases from V and 2 bases from J; junction bases left unmatched: 7. The CDR3 loop reads CASSFPGQEYTDTQYF. CDR3 nucleotide sequence: TGTGCCAGCAGCTTTCCGGGACAGGAGTACACAGATACGCAGTATTTT.

The J gene is TRBJ2-2, the V gene TRBV7-2, with D unclear. Germline lookup yields CDR1 SGHTA and CDR2 FQGNSA. V lost 1 base and J 1 base, leaving 10 bases between the germline ends. The CDR3 is made up of 16 amino acids. The DNA for the CDR3 is TGTGCCAGCAGCTTAGACTCCGCTGGGAACACCGGGGAGCTGTTTTTT. Protein: CASSLDSAGNTGELFF.

This chain connects TRBV18 to TRBJ2-7; D is possibly TRBD2 (6 bases). The CDR3 is made up of 15 amino acids. The V end was cut by 2 bases, the J end by 0 bases, with 11 bases between. CDR1 and CDR2 from the germline V gene are KGHSH and LQKENI. CDR3 protein: CASSPERVPSYEQYF. Written as DNA, the CDR3 is TGTGCCAGCTCACCAGAGCGGGTCCCCTCCTACGAGCAGTACTTC.

This clone was seen only once. The rearrangement links TRBV7-2 to TRBJ2-1; D gene ambiguous. V lost 0 bases to trimming and J lost 1 base, with 4 bases between them. The CDR3 is 14 residues long. From germline, CDR1 is SGHTA and CDR2 FQGNSA. CDR3: CASSLAGSYNEQFF. As DNA, the CDR3 is TGTGCCAGCAGCTTAGCAGGGTCCTACAATGAGCAGTTCTTC. Together with reference TRBV7-2 and TRBJ2-1, the CDR3 gives the full variable domain: GAGVSQSPSNKVTEKGKDVELRCDPISGHTALYWYRQSLGQGLEFLIYFQGNSAPDKSGLPSDRFSAERTGGSVSTLTIQRTQQEDSAVYLCASSLAGSYNEQFFGPGTRLTVL.